A single sample gave rise to the 3 T cell receptor beta chains below, sequenced in a study of cytomegalovirus exposure and HLA in healthy donors. Primers: 60 Vbeta forward and 13 Jbeta reverse. TCRdb's table, derived via immunoSEQ multiplex PCR, lists solely in-frame clones and lacks some. The data contain roughly 140,000 clones, about 76% of them singletons. Sample: PBMCs. These receptors all stem from a human donor in good health.

As for this clone: A read error may account for a junction end that differs from germline. The V and J genes are TRBV7-9 and TRBJ2-7; weak D call: TRBD1 (6 bases). CDR1 and CDR2 (germline): SEHNR, FQNEAQ (reference sequence). This CDR3 comprises 18 residues. CDR3 sequence reads: CSSSSLSGVGQIHYEQYF. DNA of the CDR3: TGTTCCAGCAGCTCTCTGTCTGGTGTAGGACAGATCCACTACGAGCAGTACTTC.

The rearrangement uses TRBV6-1 and TRBJ2-7; TRBD1 aligns across 8 bases. The CDR3 covers 14 residues. The germline V gene has CDR1 MNHNS and CDR2 SASEGT. V shed 5 bases, J shed 0 bases, and the junction held 3 bases outside the gene matches. The CDR3 DNA follows: TGTGCCAGCAGTAGGGACAGGAGCTCCTACGAGCAGTACTTC. Amino acids: CASSRDRSSYEQYF.

The gene calls are TRBV28 and TRBJ2-3, with 12 bases fitting TRBD2. The V gene end was trimmed by 8 bases and the J gene end by 6 bases; junction bases not matched to a gene: 12. Germline CDR1 reads MDHEN; CDR2 reads SYDVKM. This CDR3 has 16 residues. The CDR3 DNA is TGTGCCAGCCGATCCCGACTAGCGGGAGTGGGGGATACGCAGTATTTT. Translating it yields CASRSRLAGVGDTQYF.